This T cell receptor beta chain was profiled in a study of blood T cell repertoires in COVID-19. Study in general: Sample material is recorded as cDNA or gDNA derived from T cells, B-cell-depleted T cells, or PBMCs.

Some clones are missing from TCRdb's copy, which holds only in-frame ones; the method was immunoSEQ multiplex PCR. Here the sample spans under 150,000 clones, roughly 90% being singletons. CDR3 length: 16 residues. Trimming pared 2 bases from V and 1 base from J, leaving 14 bases between. Germline V lookup: CDR1 SEHNR, CDR2 FQNEAQ (reference sequence). This clonotype originated in a human donor in a cohort sampled during active COVID-19. The chain carries TRBV7-9 and TRBJ2-5, with D possibly TRBD2 on 6 matching bases. The sequencing input was peripheral blood. The CDR3 loop reads CASSLMGGRVQETQYF. The CDR3 bases are TGTGCCAGCAGCTTAATGGGGGGTAGGGTCCAAGAGACCCAGTACTTC. Full variable domain (outside the CDR3, taken from reference TRBV7-9 and TRBJ2-5): DTGVSQNPRHKITKRGQNVTFRCDPISEHNRLYWYRQTLGQGPEFLTYFQNEAQLEKSRLLSDRFSAERPKGSFSTLEIQRTEQGDSAMYLCASSLMGGRVQETQYFGPGTRLLVL.